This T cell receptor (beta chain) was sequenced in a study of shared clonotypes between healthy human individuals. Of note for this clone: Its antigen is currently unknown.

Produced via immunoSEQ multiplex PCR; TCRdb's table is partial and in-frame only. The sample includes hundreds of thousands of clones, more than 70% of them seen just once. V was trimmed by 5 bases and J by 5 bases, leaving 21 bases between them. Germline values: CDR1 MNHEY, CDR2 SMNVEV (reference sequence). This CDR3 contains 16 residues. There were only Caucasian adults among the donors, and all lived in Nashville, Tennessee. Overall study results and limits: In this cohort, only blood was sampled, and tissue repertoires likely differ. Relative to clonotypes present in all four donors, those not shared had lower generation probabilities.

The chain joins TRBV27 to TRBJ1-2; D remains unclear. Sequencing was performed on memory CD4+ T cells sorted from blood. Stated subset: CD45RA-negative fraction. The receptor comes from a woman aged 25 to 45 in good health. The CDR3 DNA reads TGTGCCAGCAGTCTAACCCCGGGGAGGGATCCATATGGCTACACCTTC. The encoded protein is CASSLTPGRDPYGYTF.